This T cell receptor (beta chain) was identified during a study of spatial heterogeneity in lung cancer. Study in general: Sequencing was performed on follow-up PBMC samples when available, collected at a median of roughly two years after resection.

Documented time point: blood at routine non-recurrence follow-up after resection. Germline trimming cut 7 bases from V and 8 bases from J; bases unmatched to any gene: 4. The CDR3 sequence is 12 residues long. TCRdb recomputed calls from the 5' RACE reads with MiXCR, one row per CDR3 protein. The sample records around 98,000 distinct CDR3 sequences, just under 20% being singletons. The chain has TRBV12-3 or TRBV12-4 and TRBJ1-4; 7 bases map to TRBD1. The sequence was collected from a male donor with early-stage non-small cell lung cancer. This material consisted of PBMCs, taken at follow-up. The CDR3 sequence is CASTGTEEKLFF. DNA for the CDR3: TGTGCCAGCACCGGGACAGAGGAAAAACTGTTTTTT.